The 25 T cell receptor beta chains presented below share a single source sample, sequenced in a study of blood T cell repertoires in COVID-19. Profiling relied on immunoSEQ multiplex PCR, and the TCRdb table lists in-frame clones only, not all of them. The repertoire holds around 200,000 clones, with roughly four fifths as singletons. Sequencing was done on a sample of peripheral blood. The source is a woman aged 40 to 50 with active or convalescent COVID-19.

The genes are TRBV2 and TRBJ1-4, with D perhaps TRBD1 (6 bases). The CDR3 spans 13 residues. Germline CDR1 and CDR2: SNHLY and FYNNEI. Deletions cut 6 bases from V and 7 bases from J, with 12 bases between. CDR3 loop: CASSRGVGEKLFF. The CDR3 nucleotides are TGTGCCAGCAGCAGGGGCGTGGGTGAAAAACTGTTTTTT.

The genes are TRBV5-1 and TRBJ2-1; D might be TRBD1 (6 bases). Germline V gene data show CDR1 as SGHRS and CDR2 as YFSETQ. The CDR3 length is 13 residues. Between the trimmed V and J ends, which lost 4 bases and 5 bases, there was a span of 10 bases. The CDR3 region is CASSRQVDNEQFF. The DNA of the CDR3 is TGCGCCAGCAGCAGACAGGTGGACAATGAGCAGTTCTTC. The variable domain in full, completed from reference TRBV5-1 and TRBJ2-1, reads KAGVTQTPRYLIKTRGQQVTLSCSPISGHRSVSWYQQTPGQGLQFLFEYFSETQRNKGNFPGRFSGRQFSNSRSEMNVSTLELGDSALYLCASSRQVDNEQFFGPGTRLTVL.

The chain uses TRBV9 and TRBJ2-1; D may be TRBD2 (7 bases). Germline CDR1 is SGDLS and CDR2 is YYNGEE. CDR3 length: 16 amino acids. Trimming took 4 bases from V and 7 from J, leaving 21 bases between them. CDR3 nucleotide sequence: TGTGCCAGCAGCCTCGGAGGGGGGGACTCGAGGAATGAGCAGTTCTTC. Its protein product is CASSLGGGDSRNEQFF.

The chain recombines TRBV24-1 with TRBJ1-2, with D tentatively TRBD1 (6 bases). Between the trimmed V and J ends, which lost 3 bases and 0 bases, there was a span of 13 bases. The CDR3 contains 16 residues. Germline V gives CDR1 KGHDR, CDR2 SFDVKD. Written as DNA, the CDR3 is TGTGCCACCAGTGATAGGACAGAAAAGACTAACTATGGCTACACCTTC. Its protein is CATSDRTEKTNYGYTF.

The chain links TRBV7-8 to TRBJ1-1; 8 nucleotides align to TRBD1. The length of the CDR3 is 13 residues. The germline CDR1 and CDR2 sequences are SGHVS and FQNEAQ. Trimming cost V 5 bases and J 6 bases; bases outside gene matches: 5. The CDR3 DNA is TGTGCCAGCAGCCCCGGGACAGGCGCTGAAGCTTTCTTT. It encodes CASSPGTGAEAFF.

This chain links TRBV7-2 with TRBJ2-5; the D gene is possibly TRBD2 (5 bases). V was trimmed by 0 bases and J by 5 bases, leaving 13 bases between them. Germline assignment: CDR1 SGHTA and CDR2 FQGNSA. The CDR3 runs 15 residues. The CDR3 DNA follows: TGTGCCAGCAGCTTAGCACTTAGCGCTGCGGAGACCCAGTACTTC. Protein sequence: CASSLALSAAETQYF.

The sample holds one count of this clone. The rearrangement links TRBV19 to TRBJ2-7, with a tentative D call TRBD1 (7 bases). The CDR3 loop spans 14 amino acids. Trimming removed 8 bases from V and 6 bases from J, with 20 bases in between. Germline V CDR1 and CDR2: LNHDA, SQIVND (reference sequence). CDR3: CASDLGQGGGEQYF. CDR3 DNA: TGTGCCAGTGACCTTGGGCAGGGGGGAGGCGAGCAGTACTTC.

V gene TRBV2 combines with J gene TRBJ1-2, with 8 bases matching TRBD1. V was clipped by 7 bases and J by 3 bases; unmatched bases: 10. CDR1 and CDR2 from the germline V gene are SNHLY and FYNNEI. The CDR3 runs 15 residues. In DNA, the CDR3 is TGTGCCAGCATGCAGGACAGGGCCAGTGACTATGGCTACACCTTC. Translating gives CASMQDRASDYGYTF.

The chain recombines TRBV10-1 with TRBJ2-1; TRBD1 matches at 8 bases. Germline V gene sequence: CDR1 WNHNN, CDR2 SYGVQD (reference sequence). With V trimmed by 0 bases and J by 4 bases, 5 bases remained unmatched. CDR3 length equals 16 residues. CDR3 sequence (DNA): TGCGCCAGCAGTGAGTCGAGACAGGGGCAATACAATGAGCAGTTCTTC. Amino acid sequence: CASSESRQGQYNEQFF.

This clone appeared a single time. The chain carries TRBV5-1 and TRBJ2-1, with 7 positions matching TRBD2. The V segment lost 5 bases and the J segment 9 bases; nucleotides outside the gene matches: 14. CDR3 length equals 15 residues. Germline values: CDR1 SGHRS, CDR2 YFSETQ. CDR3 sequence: CASSHPGLRSAEQFF. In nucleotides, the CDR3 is TGCGCCAGCAGTCACCCGGGACTACGGTCAGCTGAGCAGTTCTTC. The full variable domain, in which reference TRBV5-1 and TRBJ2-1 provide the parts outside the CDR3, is KAGVTQTPRYLIKTRGQQVTLSCSPISGHRSVSWYQQTPGQGLQFLFEYFSETQRNKGNFPGRFSGRQFSNSRSEMNVSTLELGDSALYLCASSHPGLRSAEQFFGPGTRLTVL.

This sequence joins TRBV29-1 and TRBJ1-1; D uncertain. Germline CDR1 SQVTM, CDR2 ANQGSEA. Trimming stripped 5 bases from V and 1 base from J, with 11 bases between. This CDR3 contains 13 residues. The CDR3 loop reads CSVLTEWNTEAFF. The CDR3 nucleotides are TGCAGCGTTTTGACGGAGTGGAACACTGAAGCTTTCTTT.

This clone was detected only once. The CDR3 DNA is TGTGCTGTCAGCGCGGGGCGTGCCTACGAGCAGTACTTC. Encoded protein: CAVSAGRAYEQYF. The V and J genes are TRBV6-5 and TRBJ2-7, with a weak D call TRBD2 (6 bases). Per the germline V gene, CDR1 is MNHEY and CDR2 is SVGAGI. The CDR3 consists of 13 residues.

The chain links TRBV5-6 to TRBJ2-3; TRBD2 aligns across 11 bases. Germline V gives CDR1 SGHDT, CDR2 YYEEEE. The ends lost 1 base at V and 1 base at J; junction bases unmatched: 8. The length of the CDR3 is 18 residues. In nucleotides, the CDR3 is TGTGCCAGCAGCTTGTTAGCGGGGGGGAAAGGTCGCACAGATACGCAGTATTTT. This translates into CASSLLAGGKGRTDTQYF.

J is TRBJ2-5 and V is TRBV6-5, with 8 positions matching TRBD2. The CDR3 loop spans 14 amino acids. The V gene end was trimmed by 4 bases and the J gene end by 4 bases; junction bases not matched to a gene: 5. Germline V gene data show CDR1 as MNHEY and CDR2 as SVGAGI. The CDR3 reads CASSFLAGPETQYF. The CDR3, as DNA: TGTGCCAGCAGTTTCCTAGCGGGCCCAGAGACCCAGTACTTC.

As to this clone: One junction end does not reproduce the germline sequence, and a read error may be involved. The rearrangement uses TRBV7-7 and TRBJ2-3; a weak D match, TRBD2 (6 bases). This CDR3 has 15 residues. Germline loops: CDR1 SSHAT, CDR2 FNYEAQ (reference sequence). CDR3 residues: CASSFRAGSTDTQYF. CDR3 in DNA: TGTGCTAGCAGCTTTCGTGCGGGATCCACAGATACGCAGTATTTT.

CDR3 nucleotide sequence: TGTGGAAAACCGGGGGGCCTCGGCGGCTACACCTTC. It yields the protein CGKPGGLGGYTF. The genes are TRBV2 and TRBJ1-2; D is perhaps TRBD1 (6 bases). This CDR3 spans 12 amino acids. Germline CDR1 SNHLY, CDR2 FYNNEI.

The CDR3, as DNA: TGTGCCAGCAGTTTTGGGACAGGAAGAAACTATGGCTACACCTTC. Its protein is CASSFGTGRNYGYTF. The V and J genes are TRBV5-6 and TRBJ1-2, with 8 bases fitting TRBD1. V shed 5 bases, J shed 2 bases, and the junction held 8 bases outside the gene matches. Looked up from germline, CDR1 is SGHDT and CDR2 is YYEEEE. This CDR3 comprises 15 residues.

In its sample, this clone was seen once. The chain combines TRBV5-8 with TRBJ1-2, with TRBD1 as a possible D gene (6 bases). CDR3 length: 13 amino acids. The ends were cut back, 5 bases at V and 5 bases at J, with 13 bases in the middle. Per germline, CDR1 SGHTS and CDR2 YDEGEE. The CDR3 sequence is CASRRGGAYGYTF. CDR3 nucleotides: TGTGCCAGCAGGCGAGGGGGAGCGTATGGCTACACCTTC.

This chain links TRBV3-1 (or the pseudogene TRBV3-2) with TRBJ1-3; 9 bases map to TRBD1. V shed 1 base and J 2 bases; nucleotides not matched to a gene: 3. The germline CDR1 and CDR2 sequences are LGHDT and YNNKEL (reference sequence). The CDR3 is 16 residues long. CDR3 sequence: CASSQAYRGPGNTIYF. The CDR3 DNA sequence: TGTGCCAGCAGCCAAGCCTACAGGGGGCCTGGAAACACCATATATTTT.

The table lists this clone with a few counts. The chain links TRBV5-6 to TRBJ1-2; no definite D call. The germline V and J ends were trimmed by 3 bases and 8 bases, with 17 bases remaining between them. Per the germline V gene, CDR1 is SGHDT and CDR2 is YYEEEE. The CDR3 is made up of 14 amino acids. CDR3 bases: TGTGCCAGCAGCTGGTCCGGGATCGACGAAGGCTACACCTTC. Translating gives CASSWSGIDEGYTF.

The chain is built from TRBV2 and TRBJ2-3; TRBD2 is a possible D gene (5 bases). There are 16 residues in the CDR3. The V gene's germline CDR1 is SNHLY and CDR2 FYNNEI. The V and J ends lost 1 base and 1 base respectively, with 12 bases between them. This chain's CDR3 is CASSEGLAPRTDTQYF. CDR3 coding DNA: TGTGCCAGCAGTGAAGGCCTAGCCCCCCGCACAGATACGCAGTATTTT.

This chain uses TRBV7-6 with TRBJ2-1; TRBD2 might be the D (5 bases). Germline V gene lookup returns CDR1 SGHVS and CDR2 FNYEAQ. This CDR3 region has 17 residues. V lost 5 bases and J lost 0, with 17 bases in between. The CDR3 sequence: CASSLSLAVSSYNEQFF. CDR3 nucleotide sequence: TGTGCCAGCAGCCTATCCCTAGCAGTCAGCTCCTACAATGAGCAGTTCTTC.

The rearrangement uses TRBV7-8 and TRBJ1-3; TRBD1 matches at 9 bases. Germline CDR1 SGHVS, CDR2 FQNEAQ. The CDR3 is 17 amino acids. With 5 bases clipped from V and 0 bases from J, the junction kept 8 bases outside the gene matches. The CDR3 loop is CASSAGDRASSGNTIYF. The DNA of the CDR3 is TGTGCCAGCAGCGCCGGGGACAGGGCAAGCTCTGGAAACACCATATATTTT.

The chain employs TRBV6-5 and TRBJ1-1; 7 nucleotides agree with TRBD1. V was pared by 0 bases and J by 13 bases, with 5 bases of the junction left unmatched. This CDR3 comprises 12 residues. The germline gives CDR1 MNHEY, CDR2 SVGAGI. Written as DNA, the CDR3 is TGTGCCAGCAGTTACTCGGGACAGCGGGTTTTCTTT. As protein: CASSYSGQRVFF.

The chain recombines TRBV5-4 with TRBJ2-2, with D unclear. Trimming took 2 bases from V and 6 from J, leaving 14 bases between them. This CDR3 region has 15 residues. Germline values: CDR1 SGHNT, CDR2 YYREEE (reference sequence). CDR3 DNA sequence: TGTGCCAGCAGCTTCTCCAGTCGTAGCTCCGGGGAGCTGTTTTTT. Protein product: CASSFSSRSSGELFF.